The rows below give T cell receptor beta chains drawn from one sample of a study of beta chain features in type 1 diabetes. The repertoire was sequenced with immunoSEQ multiplex PCR; TCRdb's copy has only in-frame clones and lacks some. This sample has around 350,000 clones, with roughly 13% found just once. Sequencing was done on a sample of naive CD4+ T cells from blood. These receptor sequences come from a young man in good health. Each CDR3 is given with its conserved first and last residue. Each record gives: V gene, J gene, D gene, clone size, CDR3 DNA, CDR3 protein. A D gene is named only where the DNA matches it firmly. Rows give clone size only sometimes, using once, few, many, or a class for an expanded clone.

TRBV9	TRBJ2-5	TRBD2	.	TGTGCCAGCAGCGTAGGACTAGCGGGTCCCCAGGTGGAGACCCAGTACTTC	CASSVGLAGPQVETQYF
TRBV5-4	TRBJ1-2	.	.	TGTGCCAGCAGCTTGTCACCCGCTATCCTCTATGGCTACACCTTC	CASSLSPAILYGYTF
TRBV30	TRBJ2-7	TRBD1	.	TGTGCCGGACTCCGGGACAGGGGAGACCACGAGCAGTACTTC	CAGLRDRGDHEQYF
TRBV28	TRBJ2-5	.	.	TGTGCCAGCAGTTGGCAAACAGGGAAGCAGTACTTC	CASSWQTGKQYF
TRBV19	TRBJ1-2	TRBD1	.	TGTGCCAGTAGCCGGGACAGAACTAACTATGGCTACACCTTC	CASSRDRTNYGYTF
TRBV15	TRBJ2-3	TRBD2	.	TGTGCCACCAGCAGAGATTACGGGGGGTTAAGCACAGATACGCAGTATTTT	CATSRDYGGLSTDTQYF
TRBV28	TRBJ1-5	.	.	TGTGCCAGCATAAGACAGATAGGCAATCAGCCCCAGCATTTT	CASIRQIGNQPQHF
TRBV7-9	TRBJ2-1	TRBD2	few	TGTGCCAGCAGCTCTGTTACCGGACTAGCGGGGGGGCGCAATGAGCAGTTCTTC	CASSSVTGLAGGRNEQFF
TRBV18	TRBJ2-6	.	few	TGTGCCAGCTCACCACTATCAGGGTTTTCTGGGGCCAACGTCCTGACTTTC	CASSPLSGFSGANVLTF
TRBV29-1	TRBJ1-5	TRBD1	few	TGCAGCGTTGAAGTTGGGTCAGGGGGAGCTCCCCAGCATTTT	CSVEVGSGGAPQHF
TRBV28	TRBJ2-5	.	.	TGTGCCAGCAGTAAAAACCGGGACTCGCTAATAAAAGAGACCCAGTACTTC	CASSKNRDSLIKETQYF
TRBV5-4	TRBJ2-5	.	few	TGTGCCAGCAGCTTGCTAAGCGCCCTCCAAGAGACCCAGTACTTC	CASSLLSALQETQYF
TRBV18	TRBJ1-1	TRBD1	few	TGTGCCAGCTCACCGAGGGACAGGCCGGGCGGAGCTTTCTTT	CASSPRDRPGGAFF
TRBV7-6	TRBJ2-7	TRBD2	.	TGTGCCAGCAGCCGACTAGCGGGGGACTACGAGCAGTACTTC	CASSRLAGDYEQYF
TRBV4-2	TRBJ1-2	.	.	TGTGCCAGCAGCCAAGATCTACCCGGTGGCTATGGCTACACCTTC	CASSQDLPGGYGYTF
TRBV7-9	TRBJ2-2	TRBD1	.	TGTGCCAGCAGCTTCCATACAGGGGTAAACACCGGGGAGCTGTTTTTT	CASSFHTGVNTGELFF
TRBV7-2	TRBJ2-3	.	.	TGTGCCACCCTGTATATTAGCACAGATACGCAGTATTTT	CATLYISTDTQYF
TRBV7-2	TRBJ1-2	.	.	TGTGCCAGCAGCCCCGACTCAGGGTTTCGGTATGGCTACACCTTC	CASSPDSGFRYGYTF
TRBV7-8	TRBJ2-1	.	.	TGTGCCAGCAGCCCGGGACTTCGGGTCGCGTTCTTC	CASSPGLRVAFF
TRBV6-5	TRBJ2-3	.	few	TGTGCCAGCAGTTACGACAGGTCGACAGATACGCAGTATTTT	CASSYDRSTDTQYF
TRBV6-4	TRBJ1-5	TRBD1	.	TGTGCTCCCGCACAGGGGTGTCAGCCCCAGCATTTT	CAPAQGCQPQHF
TRBV5-1	TRBJ1-5	.	.	TGCGCCAGCAGAACGGACGGGGGGCTAAATCAGCCCCAGCATTTT	CASRTDGGLNQPQHF
TRBV15	TRBJ2-3	.	many	TGTGCCTCTTCTACTGTGGCAGATACGCAGTATTTT	CASSTVADTQYF
TRBV18	TRBJ2-1	.	.	TGTGCCAGCTCACGTGACAGTTCCTACAATGAGCAGTTCTTC	CASSRDSSYNEQFF
TRBV7-2	TRBJ2-1	TRBD1	few	TGTGCCAGCAGCCGCTATGGACAGGGAGAGAATGAGCAGTTCTTC	CASSRYGQGENEQFF
TRBV19	TRBJ1-1	TRBD1	few	TGTGCCAGTAGTGTGGGGACAGGGGGTCGAGGAACTGAAGCTTTCTTT	CASSVGTGGRGTEAFF
TRBV2	TRBJ1-2	TRBD1	few	TGTGCCAGCAGTGAAGAGGGTAGGCAGGGGGACTATGGCTACACCTTC	CASSEEGRQGDYGYTF
TRBV15	TRBJ2-7	TRBD2	.	TGTGCCACCAGCAGAGATCCGACTAGCGGGAACCTGCAGTACTTC	CATSRDPTSGNLQYF